Listed below are T cell receptor beta chains from one sample, sequenced in a study of blood T cell repertoires in COVID-19. TCRdb keeps only in-frame clones here, not all; method: immunoSEQ multiplex PCR. The sample lists about 290,000 clones; around 89% were seen once. Sequenced input: peripheral blood. Every receptor here comes from a man between 35 and 55 years old with acute or convalescent COVID-19. Both conserved end residues are part of each CDR3. The order of the fields is V gene, D gene, clone size, J gene, CDR3 protein, CDR3 DNA. The D gene is left open where the match is weak. Only some rows state a clone size, as once, few, many or a class for expanded clones.

V: TRBV18; D: -; size: -; J: TRBJ2-1; CDR3: CASSPQTGNEQFF; DNA: TGTGCCAGCTCCCCCCAAACAGGGAATGAGCAGTTCTTC
V: TRBV19; D: -; size: -; J: TRBJ2-3; CDR3: CASSIVLGLGTDTQYF; DNA: TGTGCCAGTAGTATAGTTCTGGGACTTGGCACAGATACGCAGTATTTT
V: TRBV29-1; D: -; size: -; J: TRBJ2-7; CDR3: CSVGPGDYEQYF; DNA: TGCAGCGTTGGGCCAGGTGACTACGAGCAGTACTTC
V: TRBV7-2; D: -; size: -; J: TRBJ2-1; CDR3: CASSLATGYTYNEQFF; DNA: TGTGCCAGCAGCTTAGCTACAGGGTACACCTACAATGAGCAGTTCTTC
V: TRBV11-2; D: -; size: -; J: TRBJ1-6; CDR3: CASSLDGGAGGSPLHF; DNA: TGTGCCAGCAGCTTAGATGGCGGGGCCGGGGGGTCACCCCTCCACTTT
V: TRBV29-1; D: TRBD2; size: -; J: TRBJ2-7; CDR3: CSVRSSGGFSYEQYF; DNA: TGCAGCGTACGTTCTAGCGGGGGTTTCTCCTACGAGCAGTACTTC
V: TRBV6-6; D: -; size: -; J: TRBJ1-1; CDR3: CASRATGYGAEAFF; DNA: TGTGCCAGCAGGGCAACGGGGTACGGCGCTGAAGCTTTCTTT
V: TRBV7-2; D: -; size: -; J: TRBJ1-1; CDR3: CASSSQRGDTEAFF; DNA: TGTGCCAGCAGCTCCCAGCGGGGGGACACTGAAGCTTTCTTT
V: TRBV24-1; D: TRBD1; size: once; J: TRBJ1-2; CDR3: CATSDSTGADYYGYTF; DNA: TGTGCCACCAGTGATTCGACAGGGGCTGACTACTATGGCTACACCTTC
V: TRBV6-4; D: -; size: -; J: TRBJ1-5; CDR3: CASSDVGGIGGRDQPQHF; DNA: TGTGCCAGCAGTGACGTAGGGGGTATAGGGGGTAGAGATCAGCCCCAGCATTTT
V: TRBV30; D: -; size: -; J: TRBJ2-7; CDR3: CAWSKNRDYEQYF; DNA: TGTGCCTGGAGCAAGAACAGGGACTACGAGCAGTACTTC
V: TRBV5-4; D: -; size: -; J: TRBJ2-1; CDR3: CASTGGGEQFF; DNA: TGTGCCAGCACAGGGGGAGGTGAGCAGTTCTTC
V: TRBV9; D: -; size: -; J: TRBJ1-2; CDR3: CASRKNEGYTF; DNA: TGTGCCAGCAGAAAAAACGAGGGCTACACCTTC
V: TRBV7-8; D: -; size: -; J: TRBJ2-7; CDR3: CASGDQGLEGEQYF; DNA: TGTGCCAGCGGAGACCAGGGGTTGGAAGGCGAGCAGTACTTC
V: TRBV4-2; D: TRBD2; size: few; J: TRBJ2-1; CDR3: CASSHQTSGDPRVGNEQFF; DNA: TGTGCCAGCAGCCACCAGACTAGCGGGGACCCCAGAGTGGGAAATGAGCAGTTCTTC
V: TRBV6-5; D: TRBD1; size: -; J: TRBJ1-5; CDR3: CASQTDRDSNQPQHF; DNA: TGTGCCAGTCAAACCGACAGGGATAGCAATCAGCCCCAGCATTTT
V: TRBV24-1; D: TRBD1; size: -; J: TRBJ2-2; CDR3: CATSGDRGQGGELFF; DNA: TGTGCCACCAGTGGGGACAGGGGGCAGGGCGGGGAGCTGTTTTTT
V: TRBV30; D: -; size: -; J: TRBJ1-1; CDR3: CAWSVQFAEAFF; DNA: TGTGCCTGGAGTGTACAGTTTGCTGAAGCTTTCTTT
V: TRBV5-1; D: -; size: -; J: TRBJ2-3; CDR3: CASSLGQSLGTDTQYF; DNA: TGCGCCAGCAGCTTGGGACAGAGCCTAGGGACAGATACGCAGTATTTT
V: TRBV18; D: -; size: -; J: TRBJ1-2; CDR3: CASSPSGNFNYGYTF; DNA: TGTGCCAGCTCACCCTCAGGGAATTTCAACTATGGCTACACCTTC
V: TRBV7-9; D: -; size: -; J: TRBJ2-7; CDR3: CASSLVVVTSSSYEQYF; DNA: TGTGCCAGCAGCTTAGTGGTCGTAACTAGCAGCTCCTACGAGCAGTACTTC
V: TRBV12-5; D: TRBD1; size: -; J: TRBJ1-1; CDR3: CASGGQGGTEAFF; DNA: TGTGCTAGTGGTGGACAGGGGGGCACTGAAGCTTTCTTT
V: TRBV4-2; D: TRBD2; size: -; J: TRBJ2-3; CDR3: CASSQESSGGTDTQYF; DNA: TGTGCCAGCAGCCAAGAATCTAGCGGGGGCACAGATACGCAGTATTTT
V: TRBV11-2; D: -; size: -; J: TRBJ1-4; CDR3: CASSLPITGEKLFF; DNA: TGTGCCAGCAGCTTACCAATTACGGGAGAAAAACTGTTTTTT
V: TRBV14; D: -; size: -; J: TRBJ1-5; CDR3: CASSPGGNQPQHF; DNA: TGTGCCAGCAGCCCGGGGGGCAATCAGCCCCAGCATTTT
V: TRBV7-2; D: TRBD1; size: -; J: TRBJ2-1; CDR3: CASSFPGTVHNEQFF; DNA: TGTGCCAGCAGCTTTCCCGGGACAGTACACAATGAGCAGTTCTTC
V: TRBV14; D: TRBD1; size: -; J: TRBJ2-2; CDR3: CASRKQDRVPGELFF; DNA: TGTGCCAGCAGAAAACAGGACAGGGTCCCCGGGGAGCTGTTTTTT
V: TRBV2; D: TRBD1; size: -; J: TRBJ2-2; CDR3: CASSGTGIGTGELFF; DNA: TGTGCCAGCAGTGGGACAGGGATTGGTACCGGGGAGCTGTTTTTT
V: TRBV11-3; D: -; size: -; J: TRBJ1-1; CDR3: CASIGHSNTEAFF; DNA: TGTGCCAGCATCGGACATTCGAACACTGAAGCTTTCTTT
V: TRBV27; D: -; size: -; J: TRBJ2-7; CDR3: CASSFSPTSGMRDEQYF; DNA: TGTGCCAGCAGTTTCTCGCCGACTTCAGGGATGCGAGACGAGCAGTACTTC
V: TRBV10-1; D: TRBD2; size: -; J: TRBJ2-5; CDR3: CASSSTSGGLETQYF; DNA: TGCGCCAGCAGTTCGACTAGCGGGGGACTGGAGACCCAGTACTTC
V: TRBV5-4; D: TRBD2; size: -; J: TRBJ2-7; CDR3: CASSIGGGPYEQYF; DNA: TGTGCCAGCAGCATCGGCGGGGGGCCCTACGAGCAGTACTTC